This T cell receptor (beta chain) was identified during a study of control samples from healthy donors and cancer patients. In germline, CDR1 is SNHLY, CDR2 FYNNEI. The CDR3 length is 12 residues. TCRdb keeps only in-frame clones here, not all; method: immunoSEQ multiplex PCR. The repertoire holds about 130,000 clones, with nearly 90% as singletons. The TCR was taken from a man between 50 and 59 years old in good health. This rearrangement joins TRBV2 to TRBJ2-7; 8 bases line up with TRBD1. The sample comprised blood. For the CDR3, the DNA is TGTGCTGGACAGGGAACATCCTACGAGCAGTACTTC. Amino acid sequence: CAGQGTSYEQYF. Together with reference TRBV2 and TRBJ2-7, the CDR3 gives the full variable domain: EPEVTQTPSHQVTQMGQEVILRCVPISNHLYFYWYRQILGQKVEFLVSFYNNEISEKSEIFDDQFSVERPDGSNFTLKIRSTKLEDSAMYFCAGQGTSYEQYFGPGTRLTVT.